Below are 12 T cell receptor beta chains sequenced from a single sample in a study of CXCR3-negative and CXCR3-positive naive CD8 T cells. 5' RACE that incorporated UMI labels was used to prepare the TRB cDNA libraries. From its re-call of the 5' RACE reads, TCRdb lists each CDR3 protein once, without DNA. Its table lists about 62,000 distinct CDR3 sequences. Material for sequencing was naive CXCR3- CD8+ T cells from blood. Subset specified: CD45RO-CCR7+CD27+CD95- naive CD8+ T cells lacking CXCR3 (TNR3-). The origin of the receptors is a human donor in good health. Some clones in this sample may be carry-over from other donors' samples.

The J gene is TRBJ2-1, the V gene TRBV6-6; the D call from TCRdb, TRBD1, cannot be confirmed without DNA. CDR3 length equals 16 residues. CDR1 and CDR2 from the germline V gene are MNHNY and SVGAGI (reference sequence). The CDR3 reads CASRGDRGLSYNEQFF.

The chain carries TRBV28 and TRBJ2-7; TCRdb proposes TRBD1, but this gene call is untestable without DNA. CDR3 size: 13 residues. Germline V gene lookup returns CDR1 MDHEN and CDR2 SYDVKM. The CDR3 protein is CASSFQDRFEQYF.

The gene calls are TRBV6-2 or TRBV6-3 and TRBJ1-1. The CDR3 is made up of 14 amino acids. From germline, CDR1 is MNHEY and CDR2 SVGEGT. The CDR3 sequence is CASSYGQSNTEAFF.

The chain carries TRBV7-6 and TRBJ2-7; TCRdb picks TRBD2, but there is no DNA to check that call. The CDR3 runs 15 residues. In germline, CDR1 is SGHVS, CDR2 FNYEAQ. The CDR3 here is CASSLNREGVYEQYF.

The V call is TRBV9, the J call TRBJ1-2; TCRdb returns TRBD1, unconfirmable since there is no DNA. Germline loops: CDR1 SGDLS, CDR2 YYNGEE. The CDR3 spans 15 residues. The chain's CDR3 is CASSAQDRAHYGYTF.

The chain recombines TRBV4-3 with TRBJ1-1; there is no DNA to check the TCRdb D call of TRBD1. CDR1 is LGHNA and CDR2 is YSLEER in the germline V gene. The CDR3 is 15 residues long. The CDR3 protein is CASSQDSGGDTEAFF.

The J gene is TRBJ1-3, the V gene TRBV4-1; as DNA is missing, the TRBD1 call by TCRdb cannot be tested. Germline lookup yields CDR1 MGHRA and CDR2 YSYEKL. The CDR3 loop spans 15 amino acids. This CDR3 is CASRETGGPGNTIYF.

The chain couples TRBV20-1 to TRBJ1-6. This CDR3 region has 15 residues. Germline lookup yields CDR1 DFQATT and CDR2 SNEGSKA (reference sequence). The CDR3 loop is CSARDPGGQASPLHF.

The gene calls are TRBV10-3 and TRBJ1-1; the TRBD1 assignment by TCRdb is unverifiable without DNA. The CDR3 consists of 14 residues. Germline lookup yields CDR1 ENHRY and CDR2 SYGVKD. Here the CDR3 reads CAITMGGSATEAFF.

The V call is TRBV7-2, the J call TRBJ2-5; TCRdb picks TRBD2, but there is no DNA to check that call. This CDR3 has 16 residues. CDR1 SGHTA and CDR2 FQGNSA come from the germline V gene. CDR3: CASSGFASGGGETQYF.

The chain has TRBV7-9 and TRBJ1-1. CDR1 is SEHNR and CDR2 is FQNEAQ in the germline V gene (reference sequence). The CDR3 totals 13 residues. CDR3 amino acids: CASSLEPNTEAFF.

The chain employs TRBV20-1 and TRBJ2-7; TCRdb indicates TRBD1, and absent DNA this call remains unverified. CDR3 length: 14 amino acids. Germline V gene lookup returns CDR1 DFQATT and CDR2 SNEGSKA (reference sequence). This CDR3 reads CSARDSTRPMEQYF.